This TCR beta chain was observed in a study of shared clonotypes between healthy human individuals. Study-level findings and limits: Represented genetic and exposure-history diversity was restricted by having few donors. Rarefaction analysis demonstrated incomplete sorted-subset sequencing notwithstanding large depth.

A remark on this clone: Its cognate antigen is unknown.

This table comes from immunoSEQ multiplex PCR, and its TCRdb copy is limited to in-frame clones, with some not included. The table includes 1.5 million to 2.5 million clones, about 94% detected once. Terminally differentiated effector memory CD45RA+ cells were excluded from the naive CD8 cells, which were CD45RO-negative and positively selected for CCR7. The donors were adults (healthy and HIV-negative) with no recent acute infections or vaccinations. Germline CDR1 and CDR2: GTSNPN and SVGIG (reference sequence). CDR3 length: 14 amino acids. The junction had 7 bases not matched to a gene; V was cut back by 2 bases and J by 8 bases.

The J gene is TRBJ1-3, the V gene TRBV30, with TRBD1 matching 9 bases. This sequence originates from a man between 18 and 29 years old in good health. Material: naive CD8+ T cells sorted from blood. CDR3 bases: TGTGCCTGGAGTCCGGGACAGGGTAACGACACCATATATTTT. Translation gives CAWSPGQGNDTIYF.